The rows below give T cell receptor beta chains drawn from one sample of a study of cytomegalovirus exposure and HLA in healthy donors. Method: immunoSEQ multiplex PCR; TCRdb's copy keeps in-frame clones and lacks some. This sample has about 67,000 clones, with 65% to 70% found just once. The sample was PBMCs. Source of these receptors: a woman younger than 45 in good health and CMV-seronegative. CDR3s include the opening cysteine and the closing phenylalanine or tryptophan. A D gene is named only where the DNA matches it firmly. Only part of the rows carry a size: once, few, many, or a class if the clone is expanded.

size	J	D	V	CDR3	DNA
.	TRBJ1-2	.	TRBV6-1	CASHTRDTNYGYTF	TGTGCCAGTCATACCCGGGACACTAACTATGGCTACACCTTC
.	TRBJ2-3	TRBD2	TRBV5-1	CASSLAWRGGPPDTQYF	TGCGCCAGCAGCTTGGCCTGGCGGGGGGGCCCCCCAGATACGCAGTATTTT
once	TRBJ1-2	.	TRBV10-3	CAISLVQGANYGYTF	TGTGCCATCAGCTTGGTTCAAGGGGCTAACTATGGCTACACCTTC
.	TRBJ2-7	.	TRBV5-1	CASSLRGSRSYEQYF	TGCGCCAGCAGCTTGCGGGGGTCGAGGTCCTACGAGCAGTACTTC
.	TRBJ2-2	.	TRBV21-1	CASSKGRDRGRAGELFF	TGTGCCAGCAGCAAAGGCAGGGACAGGGGTCGGGCCGGGGAGCTGTTTTTT
few	TRBJ2-3	TRBD1	TRBV9	CASSAQGAPYTQYF	TGTGCCAGCAGCGCTCAGGGGGCGCCTTATACGCAGTATTTT
.	TRBJ2-1	.	TRBV5-6	CASSFDNEQFF	TGTGCCAGCAGCTTCGACAATGAGCAGTTCTTC
.	TRBJ2-1	.	TRBV19	CASSKLRGGSYNEQFF	TGTGCCAGTAGTAAGTTGCGGGGAGGCTCCTACAATGAGCAGTTCTTC
.	TRBJ2-3	TRBD1	TRBV5-1	CASSLGTGYTRGGAQYF	TGCGCCAGCAGCTTGGGGACAGGGTATACCCGGGGTGGCGCGCAGTATTTT
.	TRBJ1-5	TRBD1	TRBV7-9	CASSLETGYSNQPQHF	TGTGCCAGCAGCTTAGAGACAGGGTATAGCAATCAGCCCCAGCATTTT
.	TRBJ1-5	TRBD1	TRBV27	CASRGTGGQPQHF	TGTGCCAGCAGGGGGACAGGGGGACAGCCCCAGCATTTT
.	TRBJ1-2	.	TRBV6-5	CASSPDTNYGYTF	TGTGCCAGCAGCCCTGACACAAACTATGGCTACACCTTC
once	TRBJ2-7	.	TRBV5-4	CASSLDLGAYEQYF	TGTGCCAGCAGCTTGGACCTAGGAGCCTACGAGCAGTACTTC
.	TRBJ1-4	.	TRBV10-2	CASSELSGEGEKLFF	TGCGCCAGCAGTGAGTTGTCGGGAGAAGGTGAAAAACTGTTTTTT
.	TRBJ2-1	TRBD2	TRBV9	CASSVRRGGERNEQFF	TGTGCCAGCAGCGTCCGCCGGGGGGGGGAGCGAAATGAGCAGTTCTTC
few	TRBJ2-1	.	TRBV7-9	CASSLGQFNEQFF	TGTGCCAGCAGCTTAGGACAGTTCAATGAGCAGTTCTTC
once	TRBJ2-3	.	TRBV6-1	CASSGGPDTQYF	TGTGCCAGCAGTGGGGGGCCAGATACGCAGTATTTT
.	TRBJ2-3	TRBD1	TRBV5-1	CASSLVGQGVDTQYF	TGCGCCAGCAGCTTGGTCGGACAGGGAGTAGATACGCAGTATTTT
.	TRBJ1-4	.	TRBV15	CATSRGSQGSNEKLFF	TGTGCCACCAGCAGAGGATCACAGGGATCTAATGAAAAACTGTTTTTT
once	TRBJ2-7	.	TRBV9	CASSAGLSREQYF	TGTGCCAGCAGCGCGGGGTTATCGAGAGAGCAGTACTTC
.	TRBJ2-7	.	TRBV5-8	CASSVSGRGNSYEQYF	TGTGCCAGCAGCGTATCCGGCAGGGGTAATTCCTACGAGCAGTACTTC
.	TRBJ1-5	TRBD1	TRBV29-1	CSVATGTGGNQPQHF	TGCAGCGTTGCTACCGGGACAGGGGGCAATCAGCCCCAGCATTTT
.	TRBJ2-2	.	TRBV7-7	CASSPVNTGELFF	TGTGCCAGCAGCCCGGTTAACACCGGGGAGCTGTTTTTT
.	TRBJ2-2	TRBD1	TRBV27	CASSHDRGEGELFF	TGTGCCAGCAGCCACGACAGGGGGGAAGGGGAGCTGTTTTTT
few	TRBJ1-3	.	TRBV7-6	CASSLTQGGGNTIYF	TGTGCCAGCAGCCTAACTCAGGGAGGTGGAAACACCATATATTTT
.	TRBJ1-2	.	TRBV7-9	CSSSSTGYGYTF	TGTTCCAGCAGCTCAACAGGGTACGGCTACACCTTC
.	TRBJ2-2	.	TRBV19	CASSISSGGTGELFF	TGTGCCAGTAGTATAAGTAGCGGTGGCACCGGGGAGCTGTTTTTT
few	TRBJ2-7	TRBD1	TRBV5-1	CASSWTGHYEQYF	TGCGCCAGCAGCTGGACAGGGCACTACGAGCAGTACTTC
.	TRBJ1-5	.	TRBV2	CASTRGGDQPQHF	TGTGCCAGCACAAGGGGGGGGGATCAGCCCCAGCATTTT
once	TRBJ1-3	.	TRBV18	CASSPLSAGNTIYF	TGTGCCAGCTCACCCTTGTCGGCTGGAAACACCATATATTTT
.	TRBJ1-2	TRBD1	TRBV19	CASSETHPTGTGSYGYTF	TGTGCCAGTAGCGAAACACACCCTACCGGGACAGGGAGCTATGGCTACACCTTC
few	TRBJ1-1	TRBD1	TRBV7-2	CASSLGGTGVRAFF	TGTGCCAGCAGCTTAGGGGGGACAGGGGTTCGAGCTTTCTTT
.	TRBJ1-2	.	TRBV6-6	CASSFPGNGYTF	TGTGCCAGCAGTTTCCCAGGGAATGGCTACACCTTC
few	TRBJ1-1	.	TRBV18	CASSPEQTHEAFF	TGTGCCAGCTCACCTGAACAGACCCATGAAGCTTTCTTT
.	TRBJ2-1	.	TRBV18	CASSPNKGVRSYNEQFF	TGTGCCAGCTCACCAAATAAGGGGGTCCGCTCCTACAATGAGCAGTTCTTC
.	TRBJ1-2	TRBD1	TRBV6-1	CASIRDRDQGGYTF	TGTGCCAGCATCCGGGACAGGGATCAGGGCGGCTACACCTTC
.	TRBJ1-1	.	TRBV10-3	CAISEPMTGWNTEAFF	TGTGCCATCAGTGAGCCGATGACGGGGTGGAACACTGAAGCTTTCTTT
.	TRBJ1-5	.	TRBV27	CASSLRTDSNQPQHF	TGTGCCAGCAGTTTGAGGACAGATAGCAATCAGCCCCAGCATTTT
.	TRBJ1-2	TRBD1	TRBV4-1	CASSQDGQGALNYGYTF	TGCGCCAGCAGCCAAGATGGACAGGGGGCTTTAAACTATGGCTACACCTTC
once	TRBJ1-5	.	TRBV19	CASSTQGGQPQHF	TGTGCCAGTAGTACCCAGGGTGGTCAGCCCCAGCATTTT